This T cell receptor beta chain was recovered during a study of blood T cell repertoires in COVID-19. This clone occurred once. In germline, CDR1 is MNHNY, CDR2 SVGAGI (reference sequence). The CDR3 runs to 11 residues. Trimming cost V 6 bases and J 12 bases, with 12 bases left between them. Here immunoSEQ multiplex PCR was the method, and the copy in TCRdb shows in-frame clones only, minus some. The repertoire has tens of thousands of clones, 80% to 90% of them found once; the top ten carry about 5%. This sequence was found in a human donor in a cohort sampled during active COVID-19. Sequenced: peripheral blood. J is TRBJ2-1 and V is TRBV6-6; D uncertain. CDR3 loop: CASSSHGGQFF. Here the CDR3 DNA reads TGTGCCAGCAGCTCACATGGTGGGCAGTTCTTC.